The 21 T cell receptor beta chains listed next were all sequenced from one sample in a study of blood T cell repertoires in COVID-19. Sequenced by immunoSEQ multiplex PCR; TCRdb stores in-frame clones only, minus some. The profile shows about 250,000 clones, approximately 80% of them singletons. The sample consisted of peripheral blood. These receptors all come from a man aged 35 to 55 with acute or convalescent COVID-19.

CDR3 in DNA: TGCAGCGTCTCTCCGGGACAGGGGAACTATGGCTACACCTTC. Translating it yields CSVSPGQGNYGYTF. V usage is TRBV29-1 and J usage is TRBJ1-2; TRBD1 matches 10 bases. Trimming took 6 bases from V and 2 from J; bases not matched to a gene: 6. CDR1 is SQVTM and CDR2 is ANQGSEA in the germline V gene. The CDR3 has 14 residues. The full variable domain, its missing parts supplied by reference TRBV29-1 and TRBJ1-2, is SAVISQKPSRDICQRGTSLTIQCQVDSQVTMMFWYRQQPGQSLTLIATANQGSEATYESGFVIDKFPISRPNLTFSTLTVSNMSPEDSSIYLCSVSPGQGNYGYTFGSGTRLTVV.

V gene TRBV6-4 combines with J gene TRBJ1-1; 9 bases map to TRBD1. V trimming: 6 bases; J trimming: 11 bases; junction bases outside the gene matches: 10. Germline V gene lookup returns CDR1 MRHNA and CDR2 SNTAGT. The CDR3 has 13 residues. CDR3 coding DNA: TGTGCCAGCAGCCGGGGACAGGGACAATTGGCTTTCTTT. This translates into CASSRGQGQLAFF.

This clone was seen a few times. The rearrangement uses TRBV5-1 and TRBJ2-5, with TRBD1 matching 7 bases. The ends lost 4 bases at V and 5 bases at J; junction bases unmatched: 11. Per germline, CDR1 SGHRS and CDR2 YFSETQ. The length of the CDR3 is 15 residues. The CDR3 DNA is TGCGCCAGCAGCATTCAACAGGGGACGGGGGAGACCCAGTACTTC. Encoded protein: CASSIQQGTGETQYF.

This chain joins TRBV19 and TRBJ1-5; 10 nucleotides align to TRBD1. From germline, CDR1 is LNHDA and CDR2 SQIVND (reference sequence). The CDR3 runs to 18 residues. The J segment lost 3 bases and the V segment lost 2 bases, leaving 10 bases of the junction unmatched. The CDR3 DNA follows: TGTGCCAGTAGTATACACCCCAGACAGGGGGCCCTCAATCAGCCCCAGCATTTT. Translating it yields CASSIHPRQGALNQPQHF.

The rearrangement links TRBV15 to TRBJ2-5; TRBD2 aligns across 8 bases. Trimming took 1 base from V and 5 from J; bases not matched to a gene: 6. Germline values: CDR1 LNHNV, CDR2 YYDKDF (reference sequence). The CDR3 is 15 residues long. The chain's CDR3 is CATSRVTSGFETQYF. In nucleotides, the CDR3 is TGTGCCACCAGCAGAGTTACTAGCGGATTTGAGACCCAGTACTTC.

In this sample, this clone turned up once. The rearrangement links TRBV11-3 to TRBJ2-2; D ambiguous. The germline CDR1 and CDR2 sequences are SGHNT and YENEEA. The CDR3 contains 14 residues. Trimming removed 0 bases at V and 5 bases at J, with 7 bases between. The CDR3 loop is CASSLEIATGELFF. The CDR3 region has the DNA TGTGCCAGCAGCTTAGAGATAGCTACCGGGGAGCTGTTTTTT.

V usage is TRBV5-1 and J usage is TRBJ2-1; D may be TRBD2 (6 bases). Germline V lookup: CDR1 SGHRS, CDR2 YFSETQ. The CDR3 extends over 15 amino acids. The V gene lost 0 bases and the J gene lost 7 bases, with 14 bases spanning the gap. The CDR3 region is CASSLVPGVANEQFF. The DNA of the CDR3 is TGCGCCAGCAGCTTGGTGCCGGGGGTTGCAAATGAGCAGTTCTTC.

The rearrangement uses TRBV5-1 and TRBJ1-2; the D is unclear. CDR1 is SGHRS, CDR2 YFSETQ, per germline. The V gene lost 0 bases and the J gene lost 8 bases, with 17 bases spanning the gap. The CDR3 spans 15 residues. The chain's CDR3 is CASSLESAGVDGYTF. The CDR3 DNA reads as TGCGCCAGCAGCTTGGAGTCTGCCGGGGTCGACGGCTACACCTTC.

The rearrangement joins TRBV7-6 to TRBJ1-3; D remains ambiguous. The CDR3 is 12 amino acids. V lost 1 base to trimming and J lost 5 bases, with 3 bases between them. CDR1 and CDR2 from the germline V gene are SGHVS and FNYEAQ. The CDR3 region is CASSLDRNTIYF. CDR3 coding DNA: TGTGCCAGCAGCTTAGACAGAAACACCATATATTTT.

The chain recombines TRBV11-1 with TRBJ1-2; 8 bases fit TRBD1. Germline CDR1 and CDR2: SGHAT and FQDESV (reference sequence). J was trimmed by 4 bases and V by 5 bases; bases with no gene match: 6. This CDR3 spans 14 amino acids. CDR3 protein: CASSPSGGTYGYTF. CDR3 DNA sequence: TGTGCCAGCAGCCCCTCAGGGGGCACCTATGGCTACACCTTC.

In this sample, this clone turned up once. The same CDR3 also results from other DNA sequences found in this sample. The genes are TRBV7-9 and TRBJ1-1; no clear D. This CDR3 contains 14 residues. Germline loops: CDR1 SEHNR, CDR2 FQNEAQ (reference sequence). V was cut by 0 bases and J by 2 bases, with 7 bases left in between. The CDR3 DNA sequence: TGTGCCAGCAGCTTAGCAGGGAGAAACACTGAAGCTTTCTTT. It codes for CASSLAGRNTEAFF. Filled out from reference TRBV7-9 and TRBJ1-1, the complete variable domain reads DTGVSQNPRHKITKRGQNVTFRCDPISEHNRLYWYRQTLGQGPEFLTYFQNEAQLEKSRLLSDRFSAERPKGSFSTLEIQRTEQGDSAMYLCASSLAGRNTEAFFGQGTRLTVV.

At least ten counts were recorded for this clone. This chain links TRBV6-5 with TRBJ1-1, with 8 nucleotides matching TRBD1. Per germline, CDR1 MNHEY and CDR2 SVGAGI. The CDR3 is 16 residues long. V lost 2 bases and J lost 6; bases outside the gene matches: 11. The CDR3 sequence: CASSYGTGGWKAEAFF. The CDR3 DNA reads TGTGCCAGCAGTTACGGCACAGGGGGATGGAAGGCTGAAGCTTTCTTT.

The chain recombines TRBV20-1 with TRBJ2-1; 9 bases agree with TRBD2. The junction had 1 base not matched to a gene; V was cut back by 5 bases and J by 8 bases. Germline assignment: CDR1 DFQATT and CDR2 SNEGSKA (reference sequence). The CDR3 spans 11 residues. CDR3 bases: TGCAGTGCTGAGCGGGAGGATGAGCAGTTCTTC. Protein: CSAEREDEQFF.

The V gene is TRBV4-1, the J gene TRBJ1-1; D ambiguous. Germline values: CDR1 MGHRA, CDR2 YSYEKL. The length of the CDR3 is 14 residues. The V gene lost 0 bases and the J gene lost 6 bases, with 11 bases spanning the gap. CDR3: CASSQDPGSAEAFF. The CDR3 coding sequence is TGCGCCAGCAGCCAAGACCCAGGTTCTGCTGAAGCTTTCTTT.

The table lists this clone with a few counts. The chain couples TRBV10-3 to TRBJ1-2; D gene uncertain. Trimming shortened V by 8 bases and J by 6 bases, and 13 bases separated the two germline ends. CDR3 length: 12 amino acids. The germline V gene has CDR1 ENHRY and CDR2 SYGVKD. CDR3 amino acids: CAIGLPGDGYTF. The DNA of the CDR3 is TGTGCCATCGGACTGCCGGGCGATGGCTACACCTTC.

This clone was observed a few times. The CDR3 DNA is TGCGCCAGCAGCCAAGACTTTGTGTCGGGACTAGCGGGCTACGAGCAGTACTTC. It is translated as CASSQDFVSGLAGYEQYF. The gene calls are TRBV4-3 and TRBJ2-7; TRBD2 matches 12 bases. Germline V CDR1 and CDR2: LGHNA, YSLEER. V dropped 0 bases and J dropped 3; count of bases not matched to a gene: 9. This CDR3 has 18 amino acids.

This clone was detected a few times. The genes are TRBV19 and TRBJ2-2; the match to TRBD1 covers 7 bases. The CDR3 consists of 15 residues. Germline V gene sequence: CDR1 LNHDA, CDR2 SQIVND (reference sequence). Losses at the gene ends were 4 bases for V and 0 bases for J; bases not matched to a gene: 2. The CDR3: CASSRGTANTGELFF. The CDR3 bases are TGTGCCAGTAGTAGGGGGACAGCGAACACCGGGGAGCTGTTTTTT.

This chain uses TRBV29-1 with TRBJ1-2; D ambiguous. Germline V gives CDR1 SQVTM, CDR2 ANQGSEA. CDR3 length: 11 amino acids. V was trimmed by 3 bases and J by 8 bases, leaving 10 bases between them. The CDR3 reads CSVELGRGYTF. The DNA of the CDR3 is TGCAGCGTTGAGTTGGGCCGGGGCTACACCTTC.

This rearrangement joins TRBV11-2 to TRBJ1-3, with TRBD1 matching over 8 bases. The CDR3 is 15 amino acids. The germline gives CDR1 SGHAT, CDR2 FQNNGV. The trim removed 3 bases at V and 7 bases at J, leaving 8 bases unmatched. This chain's CDR3 is CASSFGQGGRNTIYF. DNA for the CDR3: TGTGCCAGCAGCTTCGGACAGGGAGGACGGAACACCATATATTTT. The full variable domain, in which reference TRBV11-2 and TRBJ1-3 provide the parts outside the CDR3, is EAGVAQSPRYKIIEKRQSVAFWCNPISGHATLYWYQQILGQGPKLLIQFQNNGVVDDSQLPKDRFSAERLKGVDSTLKIQPAKLEDSAVYLCASSFGQGGRNTIYFGEGSWLTVV.

This clone has more than one count but fewer than ten. This sequence joins TRBV7-2 and TRBJ2-1; 14 positions match TRBD2. The CDR3 is made up of 17 amino acids. Germline trimming cut 3 bases from V and 7 bases from J; bases unmatched to any gene: 8. Germline values: CDR1 SGHTA, CDR2 FQGNSA. The CDR3 DNA follows: TGTGCCAGCAGCTTCCTTCCGACTAGCGGGAGGGCTAATGAGCAGTTCTTC. Translating gives CASSFLPTSGRANEQFF.

The V call is TRBV7-2, the J call TRBJ2-7, with 12 nucleotides matching TRBD2. Germline assignment: CDR1 SGHTA and CDR2 FQGNSA. CDR3 length equals 15 residues. V shed 3 bases and J 4 bases; nucleotides not matched to a gene: 4. The CDR3 coding sequence is TGTGCCAGCAGCTTTCGGCTAGCGGGAGGGTACGAGCAGTACTTC. Protein: CASSFRLAGGYEQYF.